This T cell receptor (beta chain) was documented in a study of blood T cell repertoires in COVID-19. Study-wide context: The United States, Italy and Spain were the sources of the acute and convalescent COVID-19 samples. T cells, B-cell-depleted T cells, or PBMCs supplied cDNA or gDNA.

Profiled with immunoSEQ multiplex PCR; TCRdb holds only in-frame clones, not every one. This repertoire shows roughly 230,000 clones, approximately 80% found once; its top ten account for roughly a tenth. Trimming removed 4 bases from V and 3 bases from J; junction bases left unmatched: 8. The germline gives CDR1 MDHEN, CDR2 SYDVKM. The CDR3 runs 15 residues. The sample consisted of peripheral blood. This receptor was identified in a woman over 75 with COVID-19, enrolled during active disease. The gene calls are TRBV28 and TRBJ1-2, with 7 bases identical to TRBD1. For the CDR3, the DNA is TGTGCCAGCAGTTCACCGGGACAGATTTACTATGGCTACACCTTC. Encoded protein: CASSSPGQIYYGYTF.